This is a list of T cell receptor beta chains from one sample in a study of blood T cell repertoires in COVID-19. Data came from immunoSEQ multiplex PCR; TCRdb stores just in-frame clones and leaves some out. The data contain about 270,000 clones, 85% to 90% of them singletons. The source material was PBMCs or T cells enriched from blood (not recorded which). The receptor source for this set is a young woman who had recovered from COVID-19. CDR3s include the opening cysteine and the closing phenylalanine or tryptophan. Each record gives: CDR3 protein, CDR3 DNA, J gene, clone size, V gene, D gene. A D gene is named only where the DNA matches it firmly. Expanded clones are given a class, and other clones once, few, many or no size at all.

CDR3 protein: CASSGAANEKLFF; CDR3 DNA: TGTGCCAGCTCAGGTGCAGCTAATGAAAAACTGTTTTTT; J gene: TRBJ1-4; clone size: .; V gene: TRBV18; D gene: .
CDR3 protein: CASSLPGQANSNTGELFF; CDR3 DNA: TGTGCCAGCTCACTACCGGGACAGGCCAATTCGAACACCGGGGAGCTGTTTTTT; J gene: TRBJ2-2; clone size: .; V gene: TRBV18; D gene: TRBD1
CDR3 protein: CASSSIIGELFF; CDR3 DNA: TGTGCCAGCAGTTCTATTATCGGGGAGCTGTTTTTT; J gene: TRBJ2-2; clone size: .; V gene: TRBV27; D gene: .
CDR3 protein: CASSLGPIPNQPQHF; CDR3 DNA: TGTGCCAGCAGCTTAGGGCCGATTCCCAATCAGCCCCAGCATTTT; J gene: TRBJ1-5; clone size: .; V gene: TRBV7-9; D gene: .
CDR3 protein: CATRQSLNSGNTIYF; CDR3 DNA: TGTGCCACCCGACAGTCCCTAAATTCTGGAAACACCATATATTTT; J gene: TRBJ1-3; clone size: .; V gene: TRBV15; D gene: .
CDR3 protein: CASSQTDRPNEQFF; CDR3 DNA: TGTGCCAGCAGCCAAACGGACAGACCAAATGAGCAGTTCTTC; J gene: TRBJ2-1; clone size: .; V gene: TRBV16; D gene: .
CDR3 protein: CASSDSQNANTGELFF; CDR3 DNA: TGTGCCAGCAGTGACTCCCAGAACGCGAACACCGGGGAGCTGTTTTTT; J gene: TRBJ2-2; clone size: once; V gene: TRBV6-4; D gene: .
CDR3 protein: CASGNRENEKLFF; CDR3 DNA: TGTGCCAGCGGGAACAGGGAGAATGAAAAACTGTTTTTT; J gene: TRBJ1-4; clone size: .; V gene: TRBV3-1/TRBV3-2; D gene: .
CDR3 protein: CASSQFIRGPLYSPLHF; CDR3 DNA: TGTGCCAGCAGCCAATTCATAAGGGGTCCCCTATATTCACCCCTCCACTTT; J gene: TRBJ1-6; clone size: .; V gene: TRBV3-1/TRBV3-2; D gene: .
CDR3 protein: CASSQMSGVSSGGELFF; CDR3 DNA: TGTGCCAGCAGCCAAATGAGCGGAGTTTCGTCCGGAGGGGAGCTGTTTTTT; J gene: TRBJ2-2; clone size: .; V gene: TRBV3-1/TRBV3-2; D gene: .
CDR3 protein: CASTRRLSEKLFF; CDR3 DNA: TGTGCCAGCACCCGGCGGTTGAGTGAAAAACTGTTTTTT; J gene: TRBJ1-4; clone size: .; V gene: TRBV2; D gene: .
CDR3 protein: CASSFSGNQETQYF; CDR3 DNA: TGTGCCAGCAGCTTTAGCGGGAACCAAGAGACCCAGTACTTC; J gene: TRBJ2-5; clone size: .; V gene: TRBV2; D gene: TRBD2
CDR3 protein: CASSPGFLRDTQYF; CDR3 DNA: TGTGCCAGCAGCCCAGGGTTTCTAAGGGATACGCAGTATTTT; J gene: TRBJ2-3; clone size: .; V gene: TRBV3-1/TRBV3-2; D gene: .
CDR3 protein: CASPMDSTNYGYTF; CDR3 DNA: TGTGCCAGTCCTATGGACAGTACTAACTATGGCTACACCTTC; J gene: TRBJ1-2; clone size: .; V gene: TRBV2; D gene: .
CDR3 protein: CASSPPARDRGPPPLHF; CDR3 DNA: TGTGCCAGCAGCCCCCCCGCCCGGGACAGGGGACCGCCACCCCTCCACTTT; J gene: TRBJ1-6; clone size: .; V gene: TRBV7-9; D gene: TRBD1
CDR3 protein: CASSDDLADQETQYF; CDR3 DNA: TGTGCCAGCAGCGATGACCTAGCAGACCAAGAGACCCAGTACTTC; J gene: TRBJ2-5; clone size: .; V gene: TRBV28; D gene: .
CDR3 protein: CASSRDIQRGLNTGELFF; CDR3 DNA: TGTGCCAGCAGCCGTGATATTCAGCGGGGGCTTAACACCGGGGAGCTGTTTTTT; J gene: TRBJ2-2; clone size: .; V gene: TRBV4-2; D gene: TRBD2
CDR3 protein: CASIHGGSQRDGYTF; CDR3 DNA: TGTGCCAGCATTCATGGGGGCAGCCAGAGGGATGGCTACACCTTC; J gene: TRBJ1-2; clone size: .; V gene: TRBV7-9; D gene: .
CDR3 protein: CASSEGTGASEKLFF; CDR3 DNA: TGCGCCAGCAGTGAAGGGACAGGGGCCAGTGAAAAACTGTTTTTT; J gene: TRBJ1-4; clone size: .; V gene: TRBV10-1; D gene: TRBD1
CDR3 protein: CASSRTGIDEQYF; CDR3 DNA: TGTGCCAGCAGTCGGACAGGGATTGACGAGCAGTACTTC; J gene: TRBJ2-7; clone size: .; V gene: TRBV12-3/TRBV12-4; D gene: TRBD1
CDR3 protein: CASSLHSTGLDGYTF; CDR3 DNA: TGTGCCAGCAGCCTCCATTCCACAGGGCTGGATGGCTACACCTTC; J gene: TRBJ1-2; clone size: .; V gene: TRBV7-9; D gene: .
CDR3 protein: CASSEYGTGELFF; CDR3 DNA: TGTGCCAGCAGTGAGTACGGCACCGGGGAGCTGTTTTTT; J gene: TRBJ2-2; clone size: once; V gene: TRBV2; D gene: .
CDR3 protein: CASSPRQLGSPLHF; CDR3 DNA: TGTGCCAGCAGCCCACGACAGCTCGGATCACCCCTCCACTTT; J gene: TRBJ1-6; clone size: .; V gene: TRBV5-8; D gene: .
CDR3 protein: CASSPGQGGTDTQYF; CDR3 DNA: TGTGCCAGCAGCCCCGGACAGGGTGGGACAGATACGCAGTATTTT; J gene: TRBJ2-3; clone size: .; V gene: TRBV13; D gene: TRBD1
CDR3 protein: CASTRLAGGQDTQYF; CDR3 DNA: TGTGCCAGCACCAGACTAGCGGGGGGGCAAGATACGCAGTATTTT; J gene: TRBJ2-3; clone size: few; V gene: TRBV9; D gene: TRBD2
CDR3 protein: CASSLERSTGELFF; CDR3 DNA: TGTGCCAGCAGCCTGGAGAGATCCACCGGGGAGCTGTTTTTT; J gene: TRBJ2-2; clone size: .; V gene: TRBV11-2; D gene: .
CDR3 protein: CASSMDRGRSEAFF; CDR3 DNA: TGTGCCAGCAGTATGGACAGGGGGCGAAGTGAAGCTTTCTTT; J gene: TRBJ1-1; clone size: once; V gene: TRBV7-9; D gene: TRBD1
CDR3 protein: CASSLTGGAYMNTEAFF; CDR3 DNA: TGTGCCAGCAGCTTGACAGGGGGCGCGTACATGAACACTGAAGCTTTCTTT; J gene: TRBJ1-1; clone size: .; V gene: TRBV7-2; D gene: TRBD1
CDR3 protein: CASSQVIGGFSSYNEQFF; CDR3 DNA: TGTGCCAGCAGCCAAGTTATCGGGGGGTTTAGCTCCTACAATGAGCAGTTCTTC; J gene: TRBJ2-1; clone size: .; V gene: TRBV14; D gene: TRBD2
CDR3 protein: CAISSLVGGEAFF; CDR3 DNA: TGTGCCATCAGTTCCCTCGTCGGGGGTGAAGCTTTCTTT; J gene: TRBJ1-1; clone size: .; V gene: TRBV10-3; D gene: .
CDR3 protein: CASSVVGGTGNTIYF; CDR3 DNA: TGTGCCAGCAGCGTAGTGGGGGGAACTGGAAACACCATATATTTT; J gene: TRBJ1-3; clone size: .; V gene: TRBV9; D gene: .
CDR3 protein: CASSEQGSGANVLTF; CDR3 DNA: TGTGCCAGCAGCGAACAGGGGAGTGGGGCCAACGTCCTGACTTTC; J gene: TRBJ2-6; clone size: .; V gene: TRBV6-4; D gene: TRBD1
CDR3 protein: CARLILRQSYGYTF; CDR3 DNA: TGTGCCCGACTTATCCTCAGACAGAGCTATGGCTACACCTTC; J gene: TRBJ1-2; clone size: .; V gene: TRBV11-2; D gene: .
CDR3 protein: CSASTGFNDQPQHF; CDR3 DNA: TGCAGCGCTTCTACAGGGTTTAACGATCAGCCCCAGCATTTT; J gene: TRBJ1-5; clone size: .; V gene: TRBV29-1; D gene: .
CDR3 protein: CASSPRSMSANEKLFF; CDR3 DNA: TGTGCCAGCTCACCCCGATCGATGAGTGCTAATGAAAAACTGTTTTTT; J gene: TRBJ1-4; clone size: .; V gene: TRBV18; D gene: .
CDR3 protein: CASSYSVGGNTEAFF; CDR3 DNA: TGTGCCAGCAGTTACTCGGTAGGGGGGAACACTGAAGCTTTCTTT; J gene: TRBJ1-1; clone size: .; V gene: TRBV6-5; D gene: .